The 21 T cell receptor beta chains below all came from one sample that was sequenced in a study of cytomegalovirus exposure and HLA in healthy donors. Use of 60 Vbeta and 13 Jbeta primers characterized the PCR. Libraries were prepared by immunoSEQ multiplex PCR; TCRdb keeps only in-frame clonotypes and omits some of them. This table has 150,000 to 200,000 clones, more than 75% appearing once. Input material: PBMCs. The source is a man in his late teens or twenties in good health and CMV-seropositive.

The rearrangement links TRBV12-5 to TRBJ1-4; D is uncertain. CDR3 length: 16 amino acids. Germline V lookup: CDR1 LGHNT, CDR2 FRNRAP. V lost 0 bases to trimming and J lost 10 bases, with 18 bases between them. For the CDR3, the DNA is TGTGCTAGTGGTTTGGTACGGTGGGAGTCAACCGGAAAACTGTTTTTT. Its translation: CASGLVRWESTGKLFF.

The chain is built from TRBV2 and TRBJ2-1; 11 bases match TRBD1. Trimming took 3 bases from V and 6 from J; bases not matched to a gene: 7. The CDR3 extends over 16 amino acids. From germline, CDR1 is SNHLY and CDR2 FYNNEI. CDR3 sequence: CASSDFFGTGGNEQFF. The DNA of the CDR3 is TGTGCCAGCAGTGACTTTTTTGGGACAGGGGGCAATGAGCAGTTCTTC.

This chain uses TRBV14 with TRBJ2-1; D might be TRBD2 (6 bases). CDR1 SGHDN and CDR2 FVKESK come from the germline V gene. Between the trimmed V and J ends, which lost 1 base and 14 bases, there was a span of 21 bases. The CDR3 spans 15 residues. CDR3 coding DNA: TGTGCCAGCAGCCAAGGATTCCTCGGGGGTTGGACGAAGTTCTTC. Residues: CASSQGFLGGWTKFF.

The chain joins TRBV4-1 to TRBJ2-5; 7 bases align to TRBD1. The length of the CDR3 is 15 residues. Germline CDR1 and CDR2: MGHRA and YSYEKL. With V trimmed by 0 bases and J by 7 bases, 8 bases remained unmatched. The CDR3 DNA follows: TGCGCCAGCAGCCAAGACGACAGGGCTATATCGACCCAGTACTTC. Its protein product is CASSQDDRAISTQYF.

The gene calls are TRBV6-5 and TRBJ2-2; no reliable D call. Germline assignment: CDR1 MNHEY and CDR2 SVGAGI. V lost 6 bases and J 2 bases, leaving 4 bases between the germline ends. The CDR3 loop spans 12 amino acids. The CDR3 loop is CASSRNTGELFF. The DNA for the CDR3 is TGTGCCAGCAGCCGTAACACCGGGGAGCTGTTTTTT.

This clone was seen a single time. The chain couples TRBV15 to TRBJ2-1, with 8 bases fitting TRBD2. This CDR3 is built from 17 residues. Per the germline V gene, CDR1 is LNHNV and CDR2 is YYDKDF (reference sequence). With V trimmed by 1 base and J by 9 bases, 14 bases remained unmatched. For the CDR3, the DNA is TGTGCCACCAGCAGAGGCCAAAGAGCGGGAGAGGGCCCTGAGCAGTTCTTC. This sequence encodes CATSRGQRAGEGPEQFF.

CDR3 in amino acids: CASSQEHSGGFYEQYF. The DNA for the CDR3 is TGCGCCAGCAGCCAAGAGCATAGCGGGGGGTTCTACGAGCAGTACTTC. This chain uses TRBV4-1 with TRBJ2-7; the match to TRBD2 covers 10 bases. The CDR3 runs 16 residues. The ends lost 0 bases at V and 3 bases at J; junction bases unmatched: 5. The germline gives CDR1 MGHRA, CDR2 YSYEKL.

The rearrangement uses TRBV18 and TRBJ2-1; D perhaps matches TRBD2 (6 bases). CDR1 is KGHSH and CDR2 is LQKENI in the germline V gene. The V gene lost 6 bases and the J gene lost 7 bases, with 16 bases spanning the gap. This CDR3 has 14 residues. The CDR3 protein is CASSGRAAENEQFF. The CDR3 DNA reads TGTGCCAGCTCCGGGAGAGCGGCGGAGAATGAGCAGTTCTTC. The variable domain in full, with the rest retrieved from reference TRBV18 and TRBJ2-1, is NAGVMQNPRHLVRRRGQEARLRCSPMKGHSHVYWYRQLPEEGLKFMVYLQKENIIDESGMPKERFSAEFPKEGPSILRIQQVVRGDSAAYFCASSGRAAENEQFFGPGTRLTVL.

This clone was seen a single time. The gene calls are TRBV27 and TRBJ1-5, with 9 positions matching TRBD1. V dropped 3 bases and J dropped 4; count of bases not matched to a gene: 1. Germline CDR1 reads MNHEY; CDR2 reads SMNVEV (reference sequence). CDR3 length equals 14 residues. For the CDR3, the DNA is TGTGCCAGCAGTTTTGACAGGGGGAATCAGCCCCAGCATTTT. Protein: CASSFDRGNQPQHF.

The genes are TRBV9 and TRBJ2-2; perhaps TRBD1 as D (5 bases). The CDR3 contains 15 residues. The germline V gene has CDR1 SGDLS and CDR2 YYNGEE. The V and J ends lost 3 bases and 1 base respectively, with 10 bases between them. CDR3 bases: TGTGCCAGCAGCGGCGTCGGACAGAACACCGGGGAGCTGTTTTTT. It specifies CASSGVGQNTGELFF.

This clone has only a few counts. The genes are TRBV9 and TRBJ1-2; 10 bases are a match to TRBD1. The CDR3 length is 16 residues. With V trimmed by 3 bases and J by 4 bases, 9 bases remained unmatched. Germline lookup yields CDR1 SGDLS and CDR2 YYNGEE. The CDR3 DNA is TGTGCCAGCAGCGCCGGGACAGGGGTTGTTGGCTATGGCTACACCTTC. Amino acids: CASSAGTGVVGYGYTF.

As regards this clone: An end of the junction does not agree with germline; a read error may underlie this. This sequence joins TRBV7-9 and TRBJ1-3; D unresolved. The germline V gene encodes CDR1 SEHNR and CDR2 FQNEAQ (reference sequence). CDR3 length equals 14 residues. Here the CDR3 DNA reads TGTTCCAGCAGCTGGGCCGACTCTGGAAACACCATATATTTT. Its protein is CSSSWADSGNTIYF.

A single count supports this clone. The J gene is TRBJ2-5, the V gene TRBV19; tentatively, D is TRBD1 (5 bases). The V end lost 1 base, the J end lost 5 bases, and 17 bases lay between the germline ends. CDR1 LNHDA and CDR2 SQIVND come from the germline V gene (reference sequence). The length of the CDR3 is 16 residues. The CDR3 sequence: CASSIVSGQGQETQYF. CDR3 DNA: TGTGCCAGTAGTATAGTAAGTGGGCAGGGCCAGGAGACCCAGTACTTC. The variable domain in full, completed from reference TRBV19 and TRBJ2-5, reads DGGITQSPKYLFRKEGQNVTLSCEQNLNHDAMYWYRQDPGQGLRLIYYSQIVNDFQKGDIAEGYSVSREKKESFPLTVTSAQKNPTAFYLCASSIVSGQGQETQYFGPGTRLLVL.

The J gene is TRBJ2-7, the V gene TRBV27; 7 positions match TRBD2. V was pared by 8 bases and J by 0 bases, with 7 bases of the junction left unmatched. Germline assignment: CDR1 MNHEY and CDR2 SMNVEV (reference sequence). This CDR3 region has 14 residues. CDR3 coding DNA: TGTGCCAGCTCTACCCGGGGGGTCTCCTACGAGCAGTACTTC. Translating it yields CASSTRGVSYEQYF.

The V call is TRBV19, the J call TRBJ1-6; D is unresolved. The V gene lost 5 bases and the J gene lost 9 bases, with 20 bases spanning the gap. Germline V gives CDR1 LNHDA, CDR2 SQIVND (reference sequence). CDR3 length equals 16 residues. The CDR3 DNA sequence: TGTGCCAGTAGTTTTGCGCCCGAAAATAGAGTTTCACCCCTCCACTTT. Its translation is CASSFAPENRVSPLHF.

The chain employs TRBV7-9 and TRBJ2-7; possible D gene TRBD2, 5 bases. The V gene lost 5 bases and the J gene lost 3 bases, with 17 bases spanning the gap. Germline-derived CDR1 and CDR2 are SEHNR and FQNEAQ (reference sequence). The CDR3 loop spans 15 amino acids. CDR3 in amino acids: CASSPAGISSYEQYF. Here the CDR3 DNA reads TGTGCCAGCAGCCCGGCCGGGATATCGAGCTACGAGCAGTACTTC. Filled out from reference TRBV7-9 and TRBJ2-7, the complete variable domain reads DTGVSQNPRHKITKRGQNVTFRCDPISEHNRLYWYRQTLGQGPEFLTYFQNEAQLEKSRLLSDRFSAERPKGSFSTLEIQRTEQGDSAMYLCASSPAGISSYEQYFGPGTRLTVT.

The J gene is TRBJ2-3, the V gene TRBV29-1; the D is unclear. The CDR3 is 13 amino acids. Trimming took off 4 bases at V and 1 base at J, with 9 bases between the two ends. Germline lookup yields CDR1 SQVTM and CDR2 ANQGSEA. CDR3 sequence: CSVAYKRTDTQYF. The CDR3 nucleotides read TGCAGCGTTGCGTACAAACGCACAGATACGCAGTATTTT.

The chain joins TRBV29-1 to TRBJ1-2; D gene unclear. Germline V gives CDR1 SQVTM, CDR2 ANQGSEA. This CDR3 has 11 amino acids. Trimming removed 1 base at V and 8 bases at J, with 8 bases between. Here the CDR3 DNA reads TGCAGCGTTGAAGTAGGAGAGGGCTACACCTTC. This codes for CSVEVGEGYTF.

The chain couples TRBV18 to TRBJ2-7; D is possibly TRBD1 (6 bases). Germline V CDR1 and CDR2: KGHSH, LQKENI. V was shortened by 3 bases and J by 8 bases, with 8 bases between the two germline ends. CDR3 length: 11 amino acids. The CDR3 sequence: CASSPDSQQYF. The CDR3 DNA reads as TGTGCCAGCTCACCGGACAGCCAGCAGTACTTC. The full variable domain, completed using reference TRBV18 and TRBJ2-7, is NAGVMQNPRHLVRRRGQEARLRCSPMKGHSHVYWYRQLPEEGLKFMVYLQKENIIDESGMPKERFSAEFPKEGPSILRIQQVVRGDSAAYFCASSPDSQQYFGPGTRLTVT.

The chain couples TRBV13 to TRBJ1-1, with D tentatively TRBD1 (5 bases). Looked up from germline, CDR1 is PRHDT and CDR2 is FYEKMQ (reference sequence). V dropped 1 base and J dropped 5 bases, with 11 bases sitting between them. The CDR3 has 14 residues. DNA of the CDR3: TGTGCCAGCAGCTTAGCCGGGGGACCTACTGAAGCTTTCTTT. It translates to CASSLAGGPTEAFF.

The V gene is TRBV21-1, the J gene TRBJ2-5; the table names TRBD2, a call not compared with the DNA. TRBV21-1 is a listed pseudogene. The CDR3 totals 15 residues. CDR3 bases: TGTGCCAGCAGCAAGGTTCGTAAGCCTAGCGAGACCCAGTACTTC. Protein: CASSKVRKPSETQYF.